The clone carrying this T cell receptor (beta chain) has only one observation. Source study methods: Reference gene primer amplification yielded estimated nucleated cell counts. Sequencing used immunoSEQ multiplex PCR; TCRdb keeps in-frame clones, though not all of them. V, J and clone size reflect that table, while D and trimming were determined from the DNA. Of under 300,000 clones detected, nearly 90% appear once; the ten largest clones hold 3.5% to 5%. This entry is derived from a study of blood T cell repertoires in COVID-19. Study in general: Samples of COVID-19 (acute and convalescent) were obtained from the United States, Italy and Spain. T cells, B-cell-depleted T cells, or PBMCs provided the cDNA or gDNA that served as material.

The germline V and J ends were trimmed by 2 bases and 5 bases, with 10 bases remaining between them. This CDR3 has 13 amino acids. Germline CDR1 MDHEN, CDR2 SYDVKM. Sequencing input: peripheral blood. The rearrangement uses TRBV28 and TRBJ2-7; D uncertain. This sequence was found in a middle-aged woman who had recovered from COVID-19. CDR3 DNA sequence: TGTGCCAGCAGTTTAGGGCAGCTCGACGAGCAGTACTTC. It is translated as CASSLGQLDEQYF. The variable domain in full, with the rest retrieved from reference TRBV28 and TRBJ2-7, is DVKVTQSSRYLVKRTGEKVFLECVQDMDHENMFWYRQDPGLGLRLIYFSYDVKMKEKGDIPEGYSVSREKKERFSLILESASTNQTSMYLCASSLGQLDEQYFGPGTRLTVT.